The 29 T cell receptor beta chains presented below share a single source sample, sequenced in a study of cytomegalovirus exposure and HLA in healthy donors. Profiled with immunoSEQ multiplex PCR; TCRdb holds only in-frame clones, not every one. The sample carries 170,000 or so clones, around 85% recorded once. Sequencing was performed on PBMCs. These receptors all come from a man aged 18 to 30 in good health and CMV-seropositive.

CDR3 loop: CASSEFRSQTRPGWTGELFF. The CDR3 nucleotides are TGTGCCAGCAGTGAATTTCGCTCCCAAACCCGTCCAGGGTGGACCGGGGAGCTGTTTTTT. The V gene is TRBV6-1, the J gene TRBJ2-2, with D perhaps matching TRBD1 (5 bases). Germline CDR1 and CDR2: MNHNS and SASEGT. The germline V and J ends were trimmed by 2 bases and 5 bases, with 27 bases remaining between them. This CDR3 has 20 amino acids.

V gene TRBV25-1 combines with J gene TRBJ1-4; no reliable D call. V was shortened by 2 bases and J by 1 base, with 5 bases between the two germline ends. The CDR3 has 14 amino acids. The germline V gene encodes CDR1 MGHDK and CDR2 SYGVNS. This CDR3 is CASSEAGTNEKLFF. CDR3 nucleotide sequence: TGTGCCAGCAGTGAAGCGGGAACTAATGAAAAACTGTTTTTT.

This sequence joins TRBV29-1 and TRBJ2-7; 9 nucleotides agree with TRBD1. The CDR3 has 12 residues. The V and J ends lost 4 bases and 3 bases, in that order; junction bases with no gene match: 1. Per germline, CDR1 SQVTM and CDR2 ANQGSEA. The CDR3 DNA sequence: TGCAGCGTTGGACAGGGGGGCTACGAGCAGTACTTC. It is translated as CSVGQGGYEQYF.

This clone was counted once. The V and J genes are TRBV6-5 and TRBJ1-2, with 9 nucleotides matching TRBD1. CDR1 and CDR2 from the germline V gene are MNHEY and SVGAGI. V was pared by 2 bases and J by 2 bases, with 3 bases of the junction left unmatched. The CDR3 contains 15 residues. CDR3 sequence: CASSYLGTGNYGYTF. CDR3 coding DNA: TGTGCCAGCAGTTACCTGGGGACAGGGAACTATGGCTACACCTTC.

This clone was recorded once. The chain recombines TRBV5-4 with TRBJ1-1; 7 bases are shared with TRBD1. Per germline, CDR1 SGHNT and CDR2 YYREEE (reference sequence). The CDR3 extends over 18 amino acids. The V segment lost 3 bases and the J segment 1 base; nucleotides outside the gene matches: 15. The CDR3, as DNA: TGTGCCAGCAGCTCCCTGACAGGGCAAAGAGGAGGGAACACTGAAGCTTTCTTT. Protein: CASSSLTGQRGGNTEAFF.

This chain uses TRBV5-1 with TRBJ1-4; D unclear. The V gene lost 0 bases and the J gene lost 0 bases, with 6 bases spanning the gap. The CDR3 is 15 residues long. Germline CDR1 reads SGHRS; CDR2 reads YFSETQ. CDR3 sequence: CASSLAESTNEKLFF. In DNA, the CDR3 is TGCGCCAGCAGCTTGGCGGAGTCAACTAATGAAAAACTGTTTTTT.

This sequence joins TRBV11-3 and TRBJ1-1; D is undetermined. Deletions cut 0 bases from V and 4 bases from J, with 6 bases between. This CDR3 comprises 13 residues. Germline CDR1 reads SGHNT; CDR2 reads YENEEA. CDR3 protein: CASSLEYSTEAFF. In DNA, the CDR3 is TGTGCCAGCAGCTTAGAATATAGCACTGAAGCTTTCTTT.

The CDR3 reads CASSVRREQYF. The CDR3 bases are TGTGCCAGCAGTGTCAGGCGCGAGCAGTACTTC. The rearrangement links TRBV6-1 to TRBJ2-7; D is unclear. Looked up from germline, CDR1 is MNHNS and CDR2 is SASEGT. V lost 4 bases and J lost 6, with 7 bases in between. The CDR3 has 11 residues.

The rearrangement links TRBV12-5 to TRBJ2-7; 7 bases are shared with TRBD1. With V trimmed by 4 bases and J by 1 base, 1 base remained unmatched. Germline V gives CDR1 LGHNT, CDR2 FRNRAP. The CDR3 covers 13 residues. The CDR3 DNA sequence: TGTGCTAGTGGTTCCAGGGGGTCCTACGAGCAGTACTTC. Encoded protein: CASGSRGSYEQYF.

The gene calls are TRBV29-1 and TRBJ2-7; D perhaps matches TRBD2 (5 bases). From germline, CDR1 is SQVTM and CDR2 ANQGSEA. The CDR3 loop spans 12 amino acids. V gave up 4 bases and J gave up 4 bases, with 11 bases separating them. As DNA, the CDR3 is TGCAGCGTTGGGGAGCAGATATACGAGCAGTACTTC. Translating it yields CSVGEQIYEQYF.

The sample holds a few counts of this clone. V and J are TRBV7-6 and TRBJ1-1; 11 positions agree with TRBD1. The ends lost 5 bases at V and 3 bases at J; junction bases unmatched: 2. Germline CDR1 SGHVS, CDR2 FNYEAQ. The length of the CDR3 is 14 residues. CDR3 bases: TGTGCCAGCAGCCCGGGACAGGGGGACACTGAAGCTTTCTTT. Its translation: CASSPGQGDTEAFF.

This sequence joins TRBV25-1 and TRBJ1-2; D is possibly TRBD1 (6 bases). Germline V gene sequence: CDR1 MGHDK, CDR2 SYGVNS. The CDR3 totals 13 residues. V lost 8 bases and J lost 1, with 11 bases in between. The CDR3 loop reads CASSEGGNYGYTF. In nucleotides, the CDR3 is TGTGCCAGCTCCGAAGGGGGTAACTATGGCTACACCTTC.

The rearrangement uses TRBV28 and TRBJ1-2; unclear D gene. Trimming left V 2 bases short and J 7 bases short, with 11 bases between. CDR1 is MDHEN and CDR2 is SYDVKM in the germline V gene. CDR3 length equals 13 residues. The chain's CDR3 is CASSLNRPSGYTF. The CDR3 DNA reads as TGTGCCAGCAGTTTAAATCGCCCGAGTGGCTACACCTTC.

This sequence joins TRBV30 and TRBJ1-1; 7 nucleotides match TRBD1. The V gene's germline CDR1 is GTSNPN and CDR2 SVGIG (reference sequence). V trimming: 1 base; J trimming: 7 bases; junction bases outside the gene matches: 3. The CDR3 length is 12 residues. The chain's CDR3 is CAWSAGQVEAFF. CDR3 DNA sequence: TGTGCCTGGAGTGCTGGACAGGTTGAAGCTTTCTTT.

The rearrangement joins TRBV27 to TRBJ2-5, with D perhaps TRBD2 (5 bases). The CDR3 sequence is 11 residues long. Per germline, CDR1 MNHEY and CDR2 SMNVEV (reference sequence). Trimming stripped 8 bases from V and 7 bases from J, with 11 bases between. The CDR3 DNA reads TGTGCCAGCGACGACTATGGGACCCAGTACTTC. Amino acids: CASDDYGTQYF.

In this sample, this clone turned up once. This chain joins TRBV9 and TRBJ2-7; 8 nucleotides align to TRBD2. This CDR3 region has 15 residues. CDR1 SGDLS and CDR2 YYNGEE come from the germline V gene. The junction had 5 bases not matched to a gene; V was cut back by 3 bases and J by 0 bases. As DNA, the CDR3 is TGTGCCAGCAGCGAAAGCGGGAGTGCCTCCTACGAGCAGTACTTC. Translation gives CASSESGSASYEQYF. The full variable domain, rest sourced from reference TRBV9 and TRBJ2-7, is DSGVTQTPKHLITATGQRVTLRCSPRSGDLSVYWYQQSLDQGLQFLIQYYNGEERAKGNILERFSAQQFPDLHSELNLSSLELGDSALYFCASSESGSASYEQYFGPGTRLTVT.

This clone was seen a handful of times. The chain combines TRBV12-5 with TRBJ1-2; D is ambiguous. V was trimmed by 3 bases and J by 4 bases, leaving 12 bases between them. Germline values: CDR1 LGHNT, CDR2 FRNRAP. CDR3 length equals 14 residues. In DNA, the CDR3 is TGTGCTAGTGGTTTCGAGGGAGGTGCCTATGGCTACACCTTC. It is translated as CASGFEGGAYGYTF.

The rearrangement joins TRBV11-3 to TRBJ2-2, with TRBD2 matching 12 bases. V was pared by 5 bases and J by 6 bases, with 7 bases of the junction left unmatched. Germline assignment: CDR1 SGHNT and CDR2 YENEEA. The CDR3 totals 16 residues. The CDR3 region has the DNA TGTGCCAGCAGCCCGACTAGCGGGGGTGGGGCCGGGGAGCTGTTTTTT. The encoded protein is CASSPTSGGGAGELFF.

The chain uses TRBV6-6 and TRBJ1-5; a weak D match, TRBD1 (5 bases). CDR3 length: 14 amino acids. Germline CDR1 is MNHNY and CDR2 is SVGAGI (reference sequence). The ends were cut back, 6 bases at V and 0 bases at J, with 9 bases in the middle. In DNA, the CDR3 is TGTGCCAGCAGCGCAGGGCCTAGCAATCAGCCCCAGCATTTT. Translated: CASSAGPSNQPQHF.

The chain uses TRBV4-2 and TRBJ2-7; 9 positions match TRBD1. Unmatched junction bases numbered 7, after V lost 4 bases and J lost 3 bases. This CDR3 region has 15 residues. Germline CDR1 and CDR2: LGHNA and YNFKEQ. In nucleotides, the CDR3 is TGTGCCAGCAGCCTGCCGGGACAGGGTCTCTACGAGCAGTACTTC. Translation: CASSLPGQGLYEQYF.

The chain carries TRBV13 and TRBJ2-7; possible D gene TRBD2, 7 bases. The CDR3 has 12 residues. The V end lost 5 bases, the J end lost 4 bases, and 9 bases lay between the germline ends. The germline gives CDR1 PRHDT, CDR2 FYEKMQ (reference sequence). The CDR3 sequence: CASSRGAYEQYF. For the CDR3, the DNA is TGTGCCAGCAGCCGGGGGGCTTACGAGCAGTACTTC.

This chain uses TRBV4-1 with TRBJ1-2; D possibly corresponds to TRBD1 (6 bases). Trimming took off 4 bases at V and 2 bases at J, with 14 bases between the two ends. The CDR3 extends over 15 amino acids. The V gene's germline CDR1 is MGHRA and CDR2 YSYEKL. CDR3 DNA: TGCGCCAGCAGCCCGCTGTGGACAGCAAACTATGGCTACACCTTC. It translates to CASSPLWTANYGYTF.

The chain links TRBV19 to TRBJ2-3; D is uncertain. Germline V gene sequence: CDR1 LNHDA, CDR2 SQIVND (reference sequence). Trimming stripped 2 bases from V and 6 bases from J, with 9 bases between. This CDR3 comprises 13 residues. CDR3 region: CASSISEIDTQYF. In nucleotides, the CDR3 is TGTGCCAGTAGTATATCAGAAATTGATACGCAGTATTTT.

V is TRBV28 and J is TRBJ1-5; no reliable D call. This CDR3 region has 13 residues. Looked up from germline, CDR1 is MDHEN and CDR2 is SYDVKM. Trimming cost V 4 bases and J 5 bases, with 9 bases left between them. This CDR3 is CASSSTYYQPQHF. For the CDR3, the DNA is TGTGCCAGCAGTTCGACATATTATCAGCCCCAGCATTTT. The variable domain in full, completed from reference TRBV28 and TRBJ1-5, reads DVKVTQSSRYLVKRTGEKVFLECVQDMDHENMFWYRQDPGLGLRLIYFSYDVKMKEKGDIPEGYSVSREKKERFSLILESASTNQTSMYLCASSSTYYQPQHFGDGTRLSIL.

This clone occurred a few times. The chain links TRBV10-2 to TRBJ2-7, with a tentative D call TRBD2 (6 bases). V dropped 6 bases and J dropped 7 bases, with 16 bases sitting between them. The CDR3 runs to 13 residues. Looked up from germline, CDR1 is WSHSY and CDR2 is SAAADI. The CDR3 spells CASSAGQGGEQYF. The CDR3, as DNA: TGCGCCAGCAGCGCGGGGCAAGGAGGGGAGCAGTACTTC.

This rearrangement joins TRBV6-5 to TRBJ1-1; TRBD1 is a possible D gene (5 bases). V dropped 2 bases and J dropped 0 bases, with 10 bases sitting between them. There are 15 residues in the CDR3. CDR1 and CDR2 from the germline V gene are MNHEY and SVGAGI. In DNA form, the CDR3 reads TGTGCCAGCAGTTACACCTGGGACTTGAACACTGAAGCTTTCTTT. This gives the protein CASSYTWDLNTEAFF.

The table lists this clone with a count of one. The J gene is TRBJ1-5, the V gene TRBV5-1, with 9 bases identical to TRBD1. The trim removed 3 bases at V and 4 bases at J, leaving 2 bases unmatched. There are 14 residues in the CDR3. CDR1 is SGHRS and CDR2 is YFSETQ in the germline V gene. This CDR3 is CASSSGTGNQPQHF. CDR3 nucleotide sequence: TGCGCCAGCAGCTCCGGGACAGGGAATCAGCCCCAGCATTTT.

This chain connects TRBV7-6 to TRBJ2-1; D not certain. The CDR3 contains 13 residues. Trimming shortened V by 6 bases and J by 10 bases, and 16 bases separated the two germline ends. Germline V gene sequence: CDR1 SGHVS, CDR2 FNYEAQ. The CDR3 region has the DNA TGTGCCAGCAGTATTCCTGGTGGTGAGGAGCAGTTCTTC. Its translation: CASSIPGGEEQFF.

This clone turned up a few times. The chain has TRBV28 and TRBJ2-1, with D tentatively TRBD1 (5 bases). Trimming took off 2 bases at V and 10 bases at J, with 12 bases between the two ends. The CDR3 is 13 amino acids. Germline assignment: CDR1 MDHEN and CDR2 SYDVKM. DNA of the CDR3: TGTGCCAGCAGTTTAGGGCGGACATGGGAGCAGTTCTTC. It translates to CASSLGRTWEQFF.